The 6 T cell receptor beta chains listed next were all sequenced from one sample in a study of cytomegalovirus exposure and HLA in healthy donors. The table came from immunoSEQ multiplex PCR; TCRdb's copy has only in-frame clones and leaves some out. Of some 98,000 clones in the sample, about 90% were seen once. Sequencing used PBMCs. All receptors derive from a man between 18 and 35 years old in good health and CMV-seropositive.

The table lists this clone with a count of one. V and J are TRBV28 and TRBJ2-1; 14 nucleotides agree with TRBD2. The CDR3 consists of 15 residues. Trimming cost V 4 bases and J 12 bases; bases outside gene matches: 8. Germline CDR1 and CDR2: MDHEN and SYDVKM. CDR3 DNA: TGTGCCAGCAGTTCCGGACTAGCGGGAGGCGGTGGGCAGTTCTTC. It translates to CASSSGLAGGGGQFF.

This clone has more than one count but fewer than ten. The rearrangement joins TRBV2 to TRBJ2-7, with D unresolved. Germline V lookup: CDR1 SNHLY, CDR2 FYNNEI. The V end was cut by 3 bases, the J end by 3 bases, with 12 bases between. The CDR3 spans 14 residues. CDR3 in DNA: TGTGCCAGCAGTGATAAAGGTGGAGTCTACGAGCAGTACTTC. It codes for CASSDKGGVYEQYF.

V and J are TRBV19 and TRBJ1-6; TRBD1 is a possible D gene (5 bases). The V and J ends lost 6 bases and 7 bases respectively, with 16 bases between them. Germline V gives CDR1 LNHDA, CDR2 SQIVND (reference sequence). This CDR3 region has 15 residues. In DNA, the CDR3 is TGTGCCAGTAGATGGGGGGTTGATAGCAATTCACCCCTCCACTTT. Its protein product is CASRWGVDSNSPLHF.

The rearrangement joins TRBV6-1 to TRBJ1-1, with 8 bases identical to TRBD1. The CDR3 spans 16 residues. The germline gives CDR1 MNHNS, CDR2 SASEGT. V lost 2 bases, J lost 8 bases, and 13 bases stayed unmatched. CDR3 loop: CASSELGGRGHPEAFF. As DNA, the CDR3 is TGTGCCAGCAGTGAATTGGGCGGCAGGGGGCACCCCGAAGCTTTCTTT.

V and J are TRBV4-1 and TRBJ2-7, with a tentative D call TRBD1 (6 bases). Germline CDR1 and CDR2: MGHRA and YSYEKL. The CDR3 is 16 residues long. Deletions cut 1 base from V and 0 bases from J, with 13 bases between. This chain's CDR3 is CASSQVGQSPSYEQYF. The CDR3 region has the DNA TGCGCCAGCAGCCAAGTAGGACAGAGTCCCTCCTACGAGCAGTACTTC.

This clone was seen once. This chain connects TRBV7-2 to TRBJ2-5; 12 bases are a match to TRBD2. Germline V CDR1 and CDR2: SGHTA, FQGNSA. With 5 bases clipped from V and 2 bases from J, the junction kept 3 bases outside the gene matches. This CDR3 comprises 15 residues. The CDR3, as DNA: TGTGCCAGCAGCGTGACTAGCGGGGGACAAGAGACCCAGTACTTC. Translating it yields CASSVTSGGQETQYF.